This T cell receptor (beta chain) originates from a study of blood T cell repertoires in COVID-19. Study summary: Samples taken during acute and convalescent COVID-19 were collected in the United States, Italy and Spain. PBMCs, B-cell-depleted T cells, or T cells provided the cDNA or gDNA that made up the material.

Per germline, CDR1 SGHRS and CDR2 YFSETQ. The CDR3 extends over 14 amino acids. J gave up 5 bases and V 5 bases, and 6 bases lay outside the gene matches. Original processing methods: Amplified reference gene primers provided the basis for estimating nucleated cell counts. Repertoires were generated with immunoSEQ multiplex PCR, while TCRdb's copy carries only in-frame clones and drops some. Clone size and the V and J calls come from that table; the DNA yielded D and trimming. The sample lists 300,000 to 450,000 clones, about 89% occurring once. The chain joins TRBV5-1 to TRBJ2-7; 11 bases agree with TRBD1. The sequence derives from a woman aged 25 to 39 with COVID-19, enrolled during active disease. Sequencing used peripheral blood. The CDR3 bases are TGCGCCAGCAGGGATGGGACAGGGGGGCACGAGCAGTACTTC. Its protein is CASRDGTGGHEQYF.